Sequencing of this TCR beta chain was carried out in a study of CD8 T cells in ankylosing spondylitis. TCRdb fed the 5' RACE reads into MiXCR, producing one record per CDR3 protein. The sample has around 890,000 distinct CDR3 sequences, 12% seen once. Notes on the study in general: Eight or nine highly homologous variants formed a TCR beta motif that appeared characteristic of ankylosing spondylitis blood.

This clonotype turned up a few times. Its matching antigen is unknown. V gave up 1 base and J gave up 8 bases, with 15 bases separating them. Germline-derived CDR1 and CDR2 are SGHAT and FQNNGV. The CDR3 is 14 residues long. The rearrangement joins TRBV11-2 to TRBJ2-7; D is perhaps TRBD1 (5 bases). The origin of this receptor is a male donor with ankylosing spondylitis. The source material was blood, either unsorted or a sorted T cell fraction (not recorded which). As DNA, the CDR3 is TGTGCCAGCAGCTTAGGTACAGGTAGGATCAAGCAGTACTTC. Residues: CASSLGTGRIKQYF.